The 17 T cell receptor beta chains given below trace back to one sample, sequenced in a study of shared clonotypes between healthy human individuals (dated by TCRdb to the early 2020s). Library generation was performed with the immunoSEQ multiplex PCR assay. Here the immuneACCESS table is served through TCRdb, limited to in-frame sequences with V and J called. Missing clones are a known gap in these copies; in checked studies unresolved V genes cover under half, and the rest lacks a known reason. The sample table lists around 750,000 clones, under 80% of them with a count of one. The ten biggest clones cover roughly 1.7% of the sample. Sequencing was carried out using memory CD4+ T cells sorted from blood. The sample's cell subset or site, from its label and the paper: CD45RA-negative fraction. The receptors come from a woman in her 30s in good health.

In this sample, this clone turned up a few times. Other nucleotide sequences in the sample specify the same CDR3. The chain recombines TRBV2 with TRBJ2-2; no firm D call. Germline-derived CDR1 and CDR2 are SNHLY and FYNNEI. The V gene lost 0 bases and the J gene lost 0 bases, with 8 bases spanning the gap. This CDR3 comprises 16 residues. CDR3 protein: CASSEAPSPNTGELFF. DNA of the CDR3: TGTGCCAGCAGTGAAGCTCCCAGCCCGAACACCGGGGAGCTGTTTTTT.

A remark on this clone: The sample contains more than one DNA sequence encoding this CDR3. The chain recombines TRBV28 with TRBJ1-1; tentative D call: TRBD1 (5 bases). CDR1 and CDR2 (germline): MDHEN, SYDVKM. The CDR3 consists of 15 residues. V was pared by 5 bases and J by 0 bases, with 13 bases between. The CDR3 sequence: CASSPPGRMNTEAFF. In DNA, the CDR3 is TGTGCCAGCAGTCCCCCGGGACGGATGAACACTGAAGCTTTCTTT.

The rearrangement joins TRBV9 to TRBJ1-4; a possible D gene is TRBD1 (6 bases). Trimming took off 1 base at V and 1 base at J, with 14 bases between the two ends. Per the germline V gene, CDR1 is SGDLS and CDR2 is YYNGEE. This CDR3 is built from 17 residues. In DNA form, the CDR3 reads TGTGCCAGCAGCGTAAGACCTCAGGGGAGAACTAATGAAAAACTGTTTTTT. Translated, it gives CASSVRPQGRTNEKLFF.

This chain joins TRBV5-4 and TRBJ2-5; no reliable D call. The CDR3 has 12 residues. The germline gives CDR1 SGHNT, CDR2 YYREEE (reference sequence). V was cut by 4 bases and J by 5 bases, with 9 bases left in between. DNA of the CDR3: TGTGCCAGCAGCGCTGACGAGGAGACCCAGTACTTC. Protein product: CASSADEETQYF. Looking up the rest from reference TRBV5-4 and TRBJ2-5 gives the full variable domain: ETGVTQSPTHLIKTRGQQVTLRCSSQSGHNTVSWYQQALGQGPQFIFQYYREEENGRGNFPPRFSGLQFPNYSSELNVNALELDDSALYLCASSADEETQYFGPGTRLLVL.

The chain is built from TRBV4-1 and TRBJ2-2; maybe TRBD1 (6 bases). The CDR3 is 17 residues long. Germline CDR1 MGHRA, CDR2 YSYEKL. V was clipped by 0 bases and J by 3 bases, with 14 bases between them. CDR3 amino acids: CASSQDLDSYYTGELFF. The CDR3 DNA sequence: TGCGCCAGCAGCCAAGATCTGGACAGCTATTACACCGGGGAGCTGTTTTTT.

The genes are TRBV27 and TRBJ2-2; D is undetermined. This CDR3 is 14 amino acids long. Germline V gene data show CDR1 as MNHEY and CDR2 as SMNVEV (reference sequence). With 1 base removed from V and 7 bases from J, the gap between germline ends came to 10 bases. Here the CDR3 DNA reads TGTGCCAGCAGTTTATTGATGCCGGGCGGGGAGCTGTTTTTT. The encoded protein is CASSLLMPGGELFF.

The chain couples TRBV18 to TRBJ1-2, with 7 bases matching TRBD1. With 3 bases clipped from V and 8 bases from J, the junction kept 15 bases outside the gene matches. Per germline, CDR1 KGHSH and CDR2 LQKENI. The CDR3 has 16 residues. CDR3 sequence reads: CASSPETIMTGTGYTF. CDR3 nucleotides: TGTGCCAGCTCACCTGAGACAATAATGACAGGGACAGGCTACACCTTC.

This chain links TRBV7-9 with TRBJ1-1, with D hard to call. Trimming left V 6 bases short and J 2 bases short, with 16 bases between. The CDR3 covers 15 residues. The germline gives CDR1 SEHNR, CDR2 FQNEAQ (reference sequence). The CDR3 spells CASSQTNLRNTEAFF. The DNA of the CDR3 is TGTGCCAGCAGTCAGACAAACTTGAGAAACACTGAAGCTTTCTTT.

The chain employs TRBV6-5 and TRBJ2-3; 7 positions match TRBD2. Germline lookup yields CDR1 MNHEY and CDR2 SVGAGI. Trimming took 2 bases from V and 11 from J; bases not matched to a gene: 7. The CDR3 is 13 amino acids. CDR3 nucleotide sequence: TGTGCCAGCAGTTACAACGGCCCGGGGGGGCAGTATTTT. It codes for CASSYNGPGGQYF.

CDR3 region: CASSSPGGEGYNSPLHF. Written as DNA, the CDR3 is TGTGCCAGCAGTTCCCCGGGAGGGGAAGGCTATAATTCACCCCTCCACTTT. This sequence joins TRBV28 and TRBJ1-6, with D maybe TRBD1 (5 bases). The CDR3 contains 17 residues. Trimming stripped 4 bases from V and 3 bases from J, with 16 bases between. The germline gives CDR1 MDHEN, CDR2 SYDVKM.

This chain connects TRBV1 to TRBJ2-5; the DNA was not compared with TRBD2, the D call given in the table. Near its end, the DNA agrees better with TRBJ2-7, so the J call may be wrong. TRBV1 is labeled a pseudogene. The CDR3 extends over 16 amino acids. The CDR3, as DNA: TGCACCAGCAGCCAAGAGCCGGGCGGGCGCTCCTACGAGCAGTACTTC. It specifies CTSSQEPGGRSYEQYF.

This chain joins TRBV4-2 and TRBJ1-2; no clear D. Trimming took 3 bases from V and 5 from J, leaving 16 bases between them. Germline V lookup: CDR1 LGHNA, CDR2 YNFKEQ. This CDR3 is built from 15 residues. CDR3 loop: CASSQLSEAEYGYTF. The CDR3 nucleotides are TGTGCCAGCAGCCAGCTATCGGAGGCAGAGTATGGCTACACCTTC.

Turning to this clone: This may be a read error, as it is one base from a much larger clone. Other DNA sequences in the sample encode the same CDR3. The chain recombines TRBV7-3 with TRBJ1-1; 8 bases are shared with TRBD1. This CDR3 has 13 amino acids. With V trimmed by 4 bases and J by 5 bases, 3 bases remained unmatched. The germline V gene has CDR1 SGHTA and CDR2 FQGTGA. CDR3 DNA: TGTGCCAGCAGCTCACAGGGGGATACTGAAGCTTTCTTT. This gives the protein CASSSQGDTEAFF.

The V call is TRBV7-3, the J call TRBJ2-7; D uncertain. The germline V gene has CDR1 SGHTA and CDR2 FQGTGA. With 5 bases removed from V and 5 bases from J, the gap between germline ends came to 16 bases. The CDR3 contains 14 residues. The CDR3 sequence is CASSPYPQAHEQYF. For the CDR3, the DNA is TGTGCCAGCAGCCCCTATCCCCAGGCCCACGAGCAGTACTTC.

Details on this clone: Other DNA variants within this sample encode the same CDR3. V usage is TRBV28 and J usage is TRBJ1-5, with 8 bases that match TRBD1. Germline trimming cut 6 bases from V and 0 bases from J; bases unmatched to any gene: 4. This CDR3 is 15 amino acids long. Per the germline V gene, CDR1 is MDHEN and CDR2 is SYDVKM. The CDR3 nucleotides are TGTGCCAGCAGAGAAGACAGGGGTAGCAATCAGCCCCAGCATTTT. This encodes CASREDRGSNQPQHF.

A few counts support this clone. This may be a read error: a much more frequent sequence differs by one nucleotide. Other DNA sequences in this specimen translate into the identical CDR3. V is TRBV7-9 and J is TRBJ1-2; D unclear. The germline gives CDR1 SEHNR, CDR2 FQNEAQ (reference sequence). This CDR3 is 13 amino acids long. Trimming took 5 bases from V and 2 from J, leaving 9 bases between them. The CDR3 DNA sequence: TGTGCCAGCAGCCCAGACGGAAACTATGGCTACACCTTC. The encoded protein is CASSPDGNYGYTF.

The gene calls are TRBV6-6 and TRBJ2-7; a possible D gene is TRBD2 (5 bases). Trimming cost V 7 bases and J 7 bases, with 11 bases left between them. Germline V CDR1 and CDR2: MNHNY, SVGAGI (reference sequence). The CDR3 runs to 11 residues. CDR3 in DNA: TGTGCCAGCAACAACGGGGTGGAGCAGTACTTC. Translation gives CASNNGVEQYF.